This T cell receptor beta chain was identified during a study of CD8 T cells in ankylosing spondylitis. This clonotype was seen at least ten times. Its antigen is unidentified. Overall study results and limits: Earlier studies detected some motif variants in reactive arthritis synovial fluid and blood.

The CDR3 totals 13 residues. The germline V gene has CDR1 SGHTA and CDR2 FQGNSA. V dropped 1 base and J dropped 9 bases, with 10 bases sitting between them. A single record per CDR3 protein comes from TCRdb applying MiXCR to the 5' RACE reads. Counted here are 150,000 to 200,000 distinct CDR3 sequences, about a third occurring once; the ten biggest clones make up 4.5% to 6%. The sequencing input was synovial fluid, either unsorted or a sorted T cell fraction (not recorded which). The clonotype originates from a male donor with ankylosing spondylitis. The genes are TRBV7-2 and TRBJ1-5; D ambiguous. CDR3 sequence reads: CASSLVTDWPQHF. The CDR3 nucleotides read TGTGCCAGCAGCTTAGTGACGGACTGGCCCCAGCATTTT.